What follows is one T cell receptor beta chain and its context. Its antigen is undetermined. The data derive from a study of Graves' ophthalmopathy and Graves' hyperthyroidism. Whole-study context: If no ophthalmopathy appeared within 18 months of follow-up, hyperthyroidism was termed stable.

CDR3 size: 14 residues. The germline gives CDR1 SGDLS, CDR2 YYNGEE. The authors amplified TCR beta CDR3 regions from RNA transcripts. The library came from an HTBI-primed first-round RT-PCR and a second-round multiplex PCR. TCRdb used MiXCR to reprocess the multiplex PCR reads, holding one entry per CDR3 protein. The table records 900,000 to 1,200,000 distinct CDR3 sequences, around a third of them present only once. Notes on the study in general: Stable hyperthyroidism and ophthalmopathy were told apart by a 13-signature model, which achieved 85% to 90% sensitivity and around 77% specificity.

The rearrangement joins TRBV9 to TRBJ2-6, with 10 bases fitting TRBD2. This receptor was taken from an adult man with Graves' hyperthyroidism. What was sequenced was peripheral blood or thyroid tissue (not recorded which). CDR3 DNA sequence: TGTGCTACAGCGGGGGGGCGCAGGGCCAACGTCCTGACTTTC. Its translation is CATAGGRRANVLTF.